This passage covers 32 T cell receptor beta chains from one sample sequenced in a study of control samples from healthy donors and cancer patients. Sequencing used immunoSEQ multiplex PCR; TCRdb keeps in-frame clones, though not all of them. The table lists approximately 150,000 clones, about 90% of them singletons. Sequencing was done on a sample of blood. These receptors originate from a woman aged 40 to 49 in good health.

J is TRBJ2-5 and V is TRBV28; 7 nucleotides match TRBD1. This CDR3 has 13 residues. Unmatched junction bases numbered 5, after V lost 5 bases and J lost 5 bases. Germline V lookup: CDR1 MDHEN, CDR2 SYDVKM. The CDR3 loop reads CASSHNRGETQYF. In DNA form, the CDR3 reads TGTGCCAGCAGTCACAACAGGGGCGAGACCCAGTACTTC.

The J gene is TRBJ1-3, the V gene TRBV5-1; 7 bases match TRBD1. V was pared by 4 bases and J by 2 bases, with 9 bases of the junction left unmatched. This CDR3 region has 16 residues. Germline CDR1 and CDR2: SGHRS and YFSETQ. CDR3 in DNA: TGCGCCAGCAGCCATAGATCCGGGACAGCTGGAAACACCATATATTTT. Residues: CASSHRSGTAGNTIYF.

The gene calls are TRBV5-1 and TRBJ2-2; D is unresolved. From germline, CDR1 is SGHRS and CDR2 YFSETQ. This CDR3 contains 14 residues. Deletions cut 0 bases from V and 1 base from J, with 4 bases between. CDR3 DNA: TGCGCCAGCAGCTTGGTACAGAACACCGGGGAGCTGTTTTTT. This encodes CASSLVQNTGELFF.

This chain uses TRBV3-1 (or the pseudogene TRBV3-2) with TRBJ2-7, with no clear D. Germline assignment: CDR1 LGHDT and CDR2 YNNKEL (reference sequence). V lost 1 base to trimming and J lost 5 bases, with 9 bases between them. This CDR3 comprises 13 residues. CDR3 region: CASSQGVVDEQYF. CDR3 bases: TGTGCCAGCAGCCAAGGGGTAGTGGACGAGCAGTACTTC.

This rearrangement joins TRBV14 to TRBJ1-1, with a possible D match to TRBD1 (6 bases). Germline CDR1 reads SGHDN; CDR2 reads FVKESK. V was clipped by 4 bases and J by 6 bases, with 21 bases between them. The CDR3 totals 16 residues. The CDR3 loop reads CASSPFTGGPRAEAFF. The CDR3, as DNA: TGTGCCAGCAGCCCTTTCACTGGGGGGCCCCGCGCTGAAGCTTTCTTT.

This chain uses TRBV29-1 with TRBJ2-5, with D perhaps matching TRBD2 (6 bases). Germline V gene sequence: CDR1 SQVTM, CDR2 ANQGSEA. This CDR3 comprises 13 residues. The V and J ends lost 6 bases and 1 base respectively, with 12 bases between them. CDR3 nucleotide sequence: TGCAGCGTAGCGGGTTCCGCCCAAGAGACCCAGTACTTC. This codes for CSVAGSAQETQYF.

The CDR3 here is CASSSSNRGNYGYTF. The DNA for the CDR3 is TGTGCCAGCTCATCCTCGAACAGGGGTAACTATGGCTACACCTTC. This chain joins TRBV18 and TRBJ1-2, with 7 positions matching TRBD1. Trimming took 5 bases from V and 1 from J; bases not matched to a gene: 7. Germline CDR1 reads KGHSH; CDR2 reads LQKENI. The CDR3 is 15 amino acids.

A word on this clone: At one end the junction does not follow the germline gene, possibly because of a read error. V usage is TRBV7-9 and J usage is TRBJ2-5, with D uncertain. CDR3 size: 14 residues. Per germline, CDR1 SEHNR and CDR2 FQNEAQ (reference sequence). The CDR3 loop is CASSANEPREIQYF. CDR3 in DNA: TGTGCCAGCAGCGCCAATGAACCGAGAGAGATCCAGTACTTC.

The rearrangement links TRBV2 to TRBJ1-2, with 7 bases identical to TRBD1. The trim removed 7 bases at V and 7 bases at J, leaving 12 bases unmatched. Looked up from germline, CDR1 is SNHLY and CDR2 is FYNNEI. The CDR3 loop spans 14 amino acids. The CDR3 DNA reads as TGTGCCAGCACCAACACAGGGGCGTGGGGTGGCTACACCTTC. It specifies CASTNTGAWGGYTF.

The chain employs TRBV2 and TRBJ1-5, with TRBD1 identical over 8 bases. There are 14 residues in the CDR3. V shed 10 bases and J 4 bases; nucleotides not matched to a gene: 9. Germline V gives CDR1 SNHLY, CDR2 FYNNEI. The CDR3 bases are TGTGCCACAGCGGGACAGGCCGGTAATCAGCCCCAGCATTTT. It yields the protein CATAGQAGNQPQHF.

The chain has TRBV12-3 or TRBV12-4 and TRBJ2-5; D gene ambiguous. This CDR3 contains 13 residues. The germline V and J ends were trimmed by 3 bases and 6 bases, with 11 bases remaining between them. CDR3 loop: CASSFYSSQTQYF. The CDR3 nucleotides read TGTGCCAGCAGTTTCTATTCCTCCCAGACCCAGTACTTC.

The CDR3 region is CATSRVGGNTEAFF. CDR3 nucleotides: TGTGCCACCAGCAGAGTGGGCGGGAACACTGAAGCTTTCTTT. The V call is TRBV15, the J call TRBJ1-1; D is undetermined. The CDR3 runs to 14 residues. The germline V gene has CDR1 LNHNV and CDR2 YYDKDF (reference sequence). V was pared by 1 base and J by 1 base, with 7 bases between.

The chain couples TRBV29-1 to TRBJ1-2; D is ambiguous. CDR1 and CDR2 from the germline V gene are SQVTM and ANQGSEA. The ends were cut back, 6 bases at V and 6 bases at J, with 17 bases in the middle. This CDR3 has 13 residues. This chain's CDR3 is CSVPSRGRDGYTF. The CDR3 DNA follows: TGCAGCGTCCCCTCCCGGGGTCGGGATGGCTACACCTTC.

The chain joins TRBV6-5 to TRBJ1-4, with 7 bases aligning to TRBD1. The CDR3 is 16 amino acids. V shed 0 bases and J 7 bases; nucleotides not matched to a gene: 8. CDR1 and CDR2 (germline): MNHEY, SVGAGI. CDR3 region: CASSYSSTGVGEKLFF. The CDR3 DNA reads TGTGCCAGCAGTTACTCTTCAACAGGGGTGGGTGAAAAACTGTTTTTT.

This clone appeared a single time. The chain is built from TRBV7-2 and TRBJ1-4; D is unclear. Germline V gene lookup returns CDR1 SGHTA and CDR2 FQGNSA. The CDR3 runs to 17 residues. Trimming pared 2 bases from V and 0 bases from J, leaving 13 bases between. CDR3 nucleotides: TGTGCCAGCAGCTTAACATCGACAATTGCAACTAATGAAAAACTGTTTTTT. It encodes CASSLTSTIATNEKLFF.

The chain combines TRBV7-2 with TRBJ2-2; maybe TRBD2 (5 bases). Germline V gene data show CDR1 as SGHTA and CDR2 as FQGNSA. V lost 0 bases, J lost 4 bases, and 9 bases lay in between. This CDR3 has 15 residues. CDR3 in DNA: TGTGCCAGCAGCTTAGCTGGTACTAGCACCGGGGAGCTGTTTTTT. Amino acids: CASSLAGTSTGELFF.

V gene TRBV14 combines with J gene TRBJ1-2; D is possibly TRBD1 (5 bases). The length of the CDR3 is 15 residues. V was trimmed by 3 bases and J by 3 bases, leaving 14 bases between them. Per the germline V gene, CDR1 is SGHDN and CDR2 is FVKESK. Written as DNA, the CDR3 is TGTGCCAGCAGCCAGGGGACCTTTGGGGACTATGGCTACACCTTC. It specifies CASSQGTFGDYGYTF.

The rearrangement uses TRBV4-2 and TRBJ2-1, with D maybe TRBD1 (5 bases). V shed 2 bases and J shed 5 bases, with 13 bases lying between them. The CDR3 has 15 amino acids. The germline V gene encodes CDR1 LGHNA and CDR2 YNFKEQ. The CDR3 region is CASSQSGVGDNEQFF. In nucleotides, the CDR3 is TGTGCCAGCAGCCAAAGTGGGGTAGGGGACAATGAGCAGTTCTTC.

V gene TRBV2 combines with J gene TRBJ2-3, with D possibly matching TRBD2 (6 bases). This CDR3 is built from 15 residues. Trimming took 5 bases from V and 2 from J, leaving 14 bases between them. Germline CDR1 is SNHLY and CDR2 is FYNNEI. In DNA, the CDR3 is TGTGCCAGCAGTCCGGACTACCAGGACACAGATACGCAGTATTTT. Its translation is CASSPDYQDTDTQYF. The whole variable domain, remainder taken from reference TRBV2 and TRBJ2-3, is EPEVTQTPSHQVTQMGQEVILRCVPISNHLYFYWYRQILGQKVEFLVSFYNNEISEKSEIFDDQFSVERPDGSNFTLKIRSTKLEDSAMYFCASSPDYQDTDTQYFGPGTRLTVL.

The chain employs TRBV18 and TRBJ2-2; no clear D gene. The CDR3 totals 12 residues. CDR1 is KGHSH, CDR2 LQKENI, per germline. V was clipped by 8 bases and J by 6 bases, with 10 bases between them. CDR3 sequence reads: CASTQAAGELFF. In DNA, the CDR3 is TGTGCCAGCACCCAGGCCGCCGGGGAGCTGTTTTTT.

This clone was recorded a few times. The CDR3 here is CASREREVSGALRLKQYF. CDR3 DNA sequence: TGCGCCAGCAGGGAAAGGGAAGTGTCAGGGGCTCTACGTTTAAAGCAGTACTTC. The rearrangement uses TRBV4-1 and TRBJ2-7; TRBD1 might be the D (6 bases). Trimming pared 6 bases from V and 8 bases from J, leaving 32 bases between. CDR3 size: 18 residues. Germline V CDR1 and CDR2: MGHRA, YSYEKL.

The V call is TRBV18, the J call TRBJ2-7; TRBD1 is a possible D gene (7 bases). V lost 5 bases, J lost 2 bases, and 16 bases lay in between. The CDR3 is 15 residues long. The germline V gene encodes CDR1 KGHSH and CDR2 LQKENI. CDR3 nucleotide sequence: TGTGCCAGCTCAGACGGGGGCCAGGGGGCCTACGAGCAGTACTTC. Protein product: CASSDGGQGAYEQYF.

This chain connects TRBV6-7 to TRBJ1-1; TRBD1 aligns across 8 bases. Being an ORF, TRBV6-7 has a function that is uncertain. CDR3 length equals 15 residues. The J segment lost 3 bases and the V segment lost 6 bases, leaving 9 bases of the junction unmatched. The CDR3 protein is CASRSQGALDTEAFF. CDR3 bases: TGTGCCAGCAGGTCTCAGGGGGCGCTGGACACTGAAGCTTTCTTT.

The chain uses TRBV27 and TRBJ1-2; no clear D. This CDR3 comprises 13 residues. CDR1 MNHEY and CDR2 SMNVEV come from the germline V gene (reference sequence). With 4 bases removed from V and 4 bases from J, the gap between germline ends came to 10 bases. The CDR3 region has the DNA TGTGCCAGCAGTTCACACCTTAGCTATGGCTACACCTTC. Its protein product is CASSSHLSYGYTF.

This clone was found once. The rearrangement links TRBV7-3 to TRBJ2-1; D not certain. CDR3 size: 15 residues. Trimming pared 0 bases from V and 2 bases from J, leaving 8 bases between. The V gene's germline CDR1 is SGHTA and CDR2 FQGTGA. The CDR3 sequence: CASSLTGSTYNEQFF. In DNA, the CDR3 is TGTGCCAGCAGCTTAACGGGGTCCACCTACAATGAGCAGTTCTTC.

The genes are TRBV10-2 and TRBJ2-2; D is uncertain. The V gene lost 8 bases and the J gene lost 7 bases, with 11 bases spanning the gap. The CDR3 runs 12 residues. CDR1 WSHSY and CDR2 SAAADI come from the germline V gene. The CDR3 reads CASRASGGELFF. CDR3 sequence (DNA): TGCGCCAGCCGGGCCTCGGGCGGGGAGCTGTTTTTT.

The rearrangement joins TRBV4-1 to TRBJ1-3; unclear D gene. The CDR3 is 12 amino acids. V was trimmed by 1 base and J by 8 bases, leaving 6 bases between them. The germline CDR1 and CDR2 sequences are MGHRA and YSYEKL. This CDR3 is CASSQVGDTIYF. The CDR3 DNA sequence: TGCGCCAGCAGCCAAGTCGGAGACACCATATATTTT.

This chain links TRBV5-4 with TRBJ2-3; 7 bases align to TRBD2. V lost 4 bases to trimming and J lost 1 base; unmatched junction nucleotides: 3. The CDR3 is made up of 14 amino acids. Germline lookup yields CDR1 SGHNT and CDR2 YYREEE (reference sequence). The CDR3 DNA is TGTGCCAGCAGCCGGGGGGACCGCACAGATACGCAGTATTTT. Protein sequence: CASSRGDRTDTQYF.

This clone was counted between two and nine times. The rearrangement links TRBV6-2 or TRBV6-3 to TRBJ1-5, with 8 nucleotides matching TRBD1. The V gene end was trimmed by 2 bases and the J gene end by 7 bases; junction bases not matched to a gene: 10. In germline, CDR1 is MNHEY, CDR2 SVGEGT. The CDR3 extends over 16 amino acids. This chain's CDR3 is CASSYAGQGEWQPQHF. Written as DNA, the CDR3 is TGTGCCAGCAGTTACGCCGGACAGGGAGAGTGGCAGCCCCAGCATTTT.

The rearrangement joins TRBV18 to TRBJ2-7; D possibly corresponds to TRBD2 (5 bases). Per germline, CDR1 KGHSH and CDR2 LQKENI. This CDR3 has 16 residues. Between the trimmed V and J ends, which lost 3 bases and 3 bases, there was a span of 18 bases. The CDR3 sequence is CASSPFGSSGGYEQYF. The CDR3 DNA reads TGTGCCAGCTCACCCTTTGGGTCCAGCGGTGGCTACGAGCAGTACTTC.

V gene TRBV4-1 combines with J gene TRBJ1-2; D might be TRBD1 (5 bases). Germline V gene lookup returns CDR1 MGHRA and CDR2 YSYEKL. The CDR3 is made up of 17 amino acids. Trimming pared 4 bases from V and 7 bases from J, leaving 25 bases between. In nucleotides, the CDR3 is TGCGCCAGCAGCCTAGTGGTAGGGGCAGGGCTCTCCGGTGGCTACACCTTC. Its protein is CASSLVVGAGLSGGYTF.

This clone was detected once. CDR3 amino acids: CANQGQGTDTQYF. The CDR3 region has the DNA TGTGCCAATCAGGGACAGGGGACAGATACGCAGTATTTT. This chain joins TRBV10-3 and TRBJ2-3; 10 bases align to TRBD1. The germline CDR1 and CDR2 sequences are ENHRY and SYGVKD. V dropped 10 bases and J dropped 3; count of bases not matched to a gene: 4. The CDR3 is 13 residues long.